Here is one T cell receptor beta chain with its context. The antigen remains unidentified. CDR1 and CDR2 (germline): SEHNR, FQNEAQ (reference sequence). V was cut by 1 base and J by 10 bases, with 10 bases left in between. This CDR3 spans 12 amino acids. The data derive from a study of T cell responses to AZD1222 COVID-19 vaccine. General study findings and limits: Epitopes outside B.1.351 and B.1.1.7 mutated regions reportedly drew nearly half of spike TCRs.

Assay used: immunoSEQ multiplex PCR; TCRdb lists only in-frame clones, some missing. In the table there are 17,000 or so clones, about 90% of which are singletons. Here the sequenced sample was peripheral blood, taken 28 days after the second AZD1222 dose. The source is an adult who received the AZD1222 COVID-19 vaccine. The rearrangement links TRBV7-9 to TRBJ2-5; maybe TRBD1 (5 bases). CDR3 in DNA: TGTGCCAGCAGCTTAGGGCAGGGTCGCCAGTACTTC. This codes for CASSLGQGRQYF. Filled out from reference TRBV7-9 and TRBJ2-5, the complete variable domain reads DTGVSQNPRHKITKRGQNVTFRCDPISEHNRLYWYRQTLGQGPEFLTYFQNEAQLEKSRLLSDRFSAERPKGSFSTLEIQRTEQGDSAMYLCASSLGQGRQYFGPGTRLLVL.